Each of the 28 T cell receptor beta chains below was sequenced from the same sample in a study of T cells in Graves' hyperthyroidism and ophthalmopathy (dated by TCRdb to the late 2010s). The library was prepared using multiplex PCR. The run used an Illumina HiSeq 2000. The TCR beta CDR3 regions were amplified from RNA transcripts. For the first round of RT-PCR on the TCR CDR3, the HTBI primer set was used together with the Qiagen OneStep RT-PCR kit. The public reads were reanalyzed by TCRdb: fastp trimming at Q25, MiXCR alignment, in-frame beta chains only. Rows are combined by CDR3 protein, so each entry shows the most common genes and DNA. The sample table holds approximately 480,000 distinct CDR3 sequences, of which under 25% were seen once. 26% of the sample is taken by the ten largest. Sequencing input: blood. These TCRs come from a man younger than 30 with Graves' hyperthyroidism.

This clonotype was seen at least ten times. The genes are TRBV6-1 and TRBJ2-7, with 8 positions matching TRBD1. The J segment lost 2 bases and the V segment lost 7 bases, leaving 7 bases of the junction unmatched. From germline, CDR1 is MNHNS and CDR2 SASEGT. The CDR3 totals 14 residues. CDR3 coding DNA: TGTGCCAGCAAAGTCGGACAGGGCCCCTACGAGCAGTACTTC. Its translation: CASKVGQGPYEQYF.

This clonotype was counted at least ten times. The chain recombines TRBV12-3 or TRBV12-4 with TRBJ1-5, with no clear D. CDR3 length: 15 residues. V dropped 7 bases and J dropped 2 bases, with 15 bases sitting between them. In DNA, the CDR3 is TGTGCCAGCACTCTGGGTGGTAGACGCAATCAGCCCCAGCATTTT. It codes for CASTLGGRRNQPQHF.

This clonotype was detected many times. The chain combines TRBV19 with TRBJ2-7; 10 nucleotides align to TRBD2. Trimming took 5 bases from V and 0 from J; bases not matched to a gene: 4. The CDR3 runs 15 residues. Germline values: CDR1 LNHDA, CDR2 SQIVND (reference sequence). The DNA of the CDR3 is TGTGCCAGTAGTCCACTAGCGGGGAGCTCCTACGAGCAGTACTTC. Translation: CASSPLAGSSYEQYF.

This clonotype was counted at least ten times. The chain employs TRBV6-6 and TRBJ2-2; no clear D. Looked up from germline, CDR1 is MNHNY and CDR2 is SVGAGI (reference sequence). The V gene lost 8 bases and the J gene lost 8 bases, with 12 bases spanning the gap. This CDR3 spans 12 amino acids. The CDR3 here is CASLLLGGELFF. CDR3 nucleotides: TGTGCCAGCCTCCTCCTCGGAGGGGAGCTGTTTTTT.

Of note for this clonotype: This may arise from a read error, as a much more abundant clone is one base away. This chain links TRBV12-3 or TRBV12-4 with TRBJ2-7; D remains unclear. The CDR3 length is 14 residues. Between the trimmed V and J ends, which lost 5 bases and 6 bases, there was a span of 17 bases. CDR3 DNA: TGTGCCAGCAGTCCCCGAGTAGGGTTGGTCGAGCAGTACTTC. It translates to CASSPRVGLVEQYF.

This chain uses TRBV6-5 with TRBJ1-1; tentatively, D is TRBD1 (5 bases). The CDR3 is made up of 16 amino acids. Germline lookup yields CDR1 MNHEY and CDR2 SVGAGI. Trimming pared 0 bases from V and 1 base from J, leaving 12 bases between. CDR3 coding DNA: TGTGCCAGCAGTTACTCGGTCAGGACAAAGAACACTGAAGCTTTCTTT. Translating gives CASSYSVRTKNTEAFF.

The sample holds many counts of this clonotype. The V and J genes are TRBV11-1 and TRBJ1-5; no reliable D call. CDR1 SGHAT and CDR2 FQDESV come from the germline V gene (reference sequence). This CDR3 spans 14 amino acids. With 6 bases removed from V and 0 bases from J, the gap between germline ends came to 9 bases. As DNA, the CDR3 is TGTGCCAGCAGGGGTAGAAATAGCAATCAGCCCCAGCATTTT. Translated: CASRGRNSNQPQHF.

The CDR3 is CASSQPGQGVNQPQHF. The CDR3 region has the DNA TGCGCCAGCAGCCAGCCGGGACAGGGTGTCAATCAGCCCCAGCATTTT. The chain uses TRBV4-1 and TRBJ1-5; 9 bases line up with TRBD1. V lost 3 bases to trimming and J lost 3 bases; unmatched junction nucleotides: 6. The V gene's germline CDR1 is MGHRA and CDR2 YSYEKL. The CDR3 is 16 residues long.

The CDR3 DNA sequence: TGCGCCAGCAGCCCGTACGAAGGGTATTTAGAGACCCAGTACTTC. This translates into CASSPYEGYLETQYF. The V and J genes are TRBV4-1 and TRBJ2-5; D gene ambiguous. The V end was cut by 4 bases, the J end by 4 bases, with 16 bases between. The germline V gene encodes CDR1 MGHRA and CDR2 YSYEKL. The CDR3 runs 15 residues.

This clonotype has a count of ten or more. This rearrangement joins TRBV27 to TRBJ1-1; D is unclear. V was clipped by 4 bases and J by 8 bases, with 17 bases between them. Germline loops: CDR1 MNHEY, CDR2 SMNVEV (reference sequence). This CDR3 spans 14 amino acids. CDR3 nucleotide sequence: TGTGCCAGCAGTTCGCGGCAGGAAGTAAAAGAAGCTTTCTTT. As protein: CASSSRQEVKEAFF.

This CDR3 reads CSVSMTTEAFF. In DNA, the CDR3 is TGCAGCGTCTCGATGACTACTGAAGCTTTCTTT. This rearrangement joins TRBV29-1 to TRBJ1-1, with D unresolved. Between the trimmed V and J ends, which lost 6 bases and 5 bases, there was a span of 10 bases. The germline V gene encodes CDR1 SQVTM and CDR2 ANQGSEA. CDR3 size: 11 residues.

The V and J genes are TRBV4-1 and TRBJ2-2; D uncertain. Trimming removed 1 base at V and 0 bases at J, with 6 bases between. The CDR3 runs 15 residues. Per germline, CDR1 MGHRA and CDR2 YSYEKL. The CDR3 is CASSQASPNTGELFF. The CDR3 DNA follows: TGCGCCAGCAGCCAAGCATCGCCGAACACCGGGGAGCTGTTTTTT.

This clonotype occurred many times. The chain is built from TRBV24-1 and TRBJ2-7, with 9 bases fitting TRBD1. Trimming at V came to 6 bases and at J to 5 bases, leaving 7 bases not matched to a gene. CDR1 KGHDR and CDR2 SFDVKD come from the germline V gene. The CDR3 is made up of 14 amino acids. CDR3 sequence reads: CATSRGQGTHEQYF. DNA for the CDR3: TGTGCCACCAGTCGGGGACAGGGTACCCACGAGCAGTACTTC.

This clonotype was recorded at least ten times. This chain uses TRBV9 with TRBJ1-1; weak D call: TRBD1 (5 bases). The CDR3 spans 14 residues. Trimming shortened V by 4 bases and J by 1 base, and 11 bases separated the two germline ends. The V gene's germline CDR1 is SGDLS and CDR2 YYNGEE. CDR3 protein: CASSPPRGNTEAFF. For the CDR3, the DNA is TGTGCCAGCAGCCCACCGAGGGGGAACACTGAAGCTTTCTTT.

This clonotype appeared a few times. The chain combines TRBV4-2 with TRBJ1-3; D perhaps matches TRBD1 (5 bases). The CDR3 has 15 residues. CDR1 is LGHNA, CDR2 YNFKEQ, per germline. Trimming removed 0 bases from V and 6 bases from J, with 12 bases in between. The CDR3 DNA sequence: TGTGCCAGCAGCCAAGAAAGACAGACCTTAAACACCATATATTTT. Translating it yields CASSQERQTLNTIYF.

The sample holds many counts of this clonotype. This sequence joins TRBV6-5 and TRBJ2-7; a possible D gene is TRBD2 (6 bases). The CDR3 spans 13 residues. Germline lookup yields CDR1 MNHEY and CDR2 SVGAGI. Trimming pared 2 bases from V and 3 bases from J, leaving 8 bases between. CDR3 coding DNA: TGTGCCAGCAGTTACGGGACTTTCTACGAGCAGTACTTC. Encoded protein: CASSYGTFYEQYF.

This clonotype was counted ten times or more. The gene calls are TRBV20-1 and TRBJ2-5; possibly TRBD1 for D (5 bases). V was trimmed by 0 bases and J by 3 bases, leaving 8 bases between them. Germline V gives CDR1 DFQATT, CDR2 SNEGSKA (reference sequence). The CDR3 runs 13 residues. In nucleotides, the CDR3 is TGCAGTGCTAGAGATTTAGGGGAAGAGACCCAGTACTTC. This encodes CSARDLGEETQYF.

This clonotype was recorded at least ten times. The rearrangement uses TRBV20-1 and TRBJ1-1; weak D call: TRBD1 (6 bases). The ends were cut back, 6 bases at V and 0 bases at J, with 11 bases in the middle. Germline assignment: CDR1 DFQATT and CDR2 SNEGSKA (reference sequence). The CDR3 loop spans 13 amino acids. CDR3 nucleotide sequence: TGCAGTGCCAGTTGGACAGTGAACACTGAAGCTTTCTTT. The encoded protein is CSASWTVNTEAFF.

The sample holds many counts of this clonotype. V is TRBV12-3 or TRBV12-4 and J is TRBJ2-4, with a weak D call TRBD2 (5 bases). This CDR3 region has 11 residues. V dropped 4 bases and J dropped 14 bases, with 12 bases sitting between them. The CDR3 region is CASSSGRGKYF. CDR3 in DNA: TGTGCCAGCAGTTCCGGGCGAGGGAAGTACTTC.

This clonotype was seen many times. The rearrangement joins TRBV19 to TRBJ1-5; TRBD1 agrees at 7 bases. With V trimmed by 5 bases and J by 4 bases, 8 bases remained unmatched. The CDR3 length is 15 residues. CDR1 is LNHDA and CDR2 is SQIVND in the germline V gene (reference sequence). CDR3 nucleotide sequence: TGTGCCAGTAGTCTGCGGGACAGCGGTAATCAGCCCCAGCATTTT. It translates to CASSLRDSGNQPQHF.

This clonotype was recorded many times. The gene calls are TRBV7-2 and TRBJ2-7, with TRBD1 matching over 9 bases. Germline CDR1 is SGHTA and CDR2 is FQGNSA. The ends lost 3 bases at V and 2 bases at J; junction bases unmatched: 2. The CDR3 is 14 amino acids. CDR3 protein: CASSLTGGTYEQYF. CDR3 nucleotides: TGTGCCAGCAGCTTGACAGGGGGAACCTACGAGCAGTACTTC.

This clonotype was seen at least ten times. The V and J genes are TRBV12-3 or TRBV12-4 and TRBJ1-3; a weak D match, TRBD1 (5 bases). V was pared by 3 bases and J by 0 bases, with 6 bases between. The CDR3 extends over 14 amino acids. The CDR3 bases are TGTGCCAGCAGTTTTGGGACCTCTGGAAACACCATATATTTT. Translation: CASSFGTSGNTIYF.

The gene calls are TRBV19 and TRBJ1-2; D ambiguous. V was trimmed by 7 bases and J by 3 bases, leaving 12 bases between them. Germline CDR1 reads LNHDA; CDR2 reads SQIVND (reference sequence). The CDR3 is made up of 13 amino acids. The CDR3 DNA reads TGTGCCAGTAAGGATCCGACCGACTATGGCTACACCTTC. Its protein product is CASKDPTDYGYTF.

This clonotype was observed at least ten times. J is TRBJ2-5 and V is TRBV29-1, with D possibly being TRBD2 (5 bases). This CDR3 is 12 amino acids long. Germline V gene data show CDR1 as SQVTM and CDR2 as ANQGSEA. With 7 bases removed from V and 5 bases from J, the gap between germline ends came to 14 bases. CDR3 nucleotide sequence: TGCAGCGCGAGGGCACCCGAGGAGACCCAGTACTTC. Translation: CSARAPEETQYF. The variable domain in full, completed from reference TRBV29-1 and TRBJ2-5, reads SAVISQKPSRDICQRGTSLTIQCQVDSQVTMMFWYRQQPGQSLTLIATANQGSEATYESGFVIDKFPISRPNLTFSTLTVSNMSPEDSSIYLCSARAPEETQYFGPGTRLLVL.

This clonotype showed up just a few times. This chain links TRBV13 with TRBJ2-4; D call uncertain. V shed 0 bases and J shed 0 bases, with 9 bases lying between them. The CDR3 covers 16 residues. CDR1 is PRHDT, CDR2 FYEKMQ, per germline (reference sequence). The CDR3 region is CASSLGVTTAKNIQYF. The DNA for the CDR3 is TGTGCCAGCAGCTTAGGCGTTACAACAGCCAAAAACATTCAGTACTTC.

In this sample, this clonotype turned up a few times. The chain joins TRBV28 to TRBJ2-3; possibly TRBD1 or TRBD2 for D (5 bases each). V gave up 2 bases and J gave up 2 bases, with 20 bases separating them. Germline-derived CDR1 and CDR2 are MDHEN and SYDVKM. CDR3 length equals 18 residues. The CDR3 nucleotides read TGTGCCAGCAGTTTAGAGGGTTTGGGGCTTCCTTCCACAGATACGCAGTATTTT. Protein: CASSLEGLGLPSTDTQYF.

This clonotype appeared many times. This chain links TRBV6-1 with TRBJ2-7, with 10 bases aligning to TRBD2. CDR3 length: 15 amino acids. J was trimmed by 3 bases and V by 6 bases; bases with no gene match: 8. The germline V gene encodes CDR1 MNHNS and CDR2 SASEGT. In DNA form, the CDR3 reads TGTGCCAGCAGCCAAAGGACTAGCGGTATCTACGAGCAGTACTTC. Amino acid sequence: CASSQRTSGIYEQYF.

V gene TRBV27 combines with J gene TRBJ2-4; either TRBD1 or TRBD2 may fit D (6 bases each). CDR1 MNHEY and CDR2 SMNVEV come from the germline V gene (reference sequence). CDR3 length: 14 amino acids. V lost 8 bases and J lost 6, with 17 bases in between. The chain's CDR3 is CASSRGGNRNIQYF. CDR3 nucleotide sequence: TGTGCCAGCTCCCGAGGGGGGAATAGAAACATTCAGTACTTC.